The sequence of this T cell receptor (beta chain) was determined in a study of blood T cell repertoires in COVID-19. Background on the study: Samples taken during acute and convalescent COVID-19 were collected in the United States, Italy and Spain.

TCRdb keeps only in-frame clones here, not all; method: immunoSEQ multiplex PCR. The repertoire holds some 170,000 clones, with around four fifths as singletons. V dropped 2 bases and J dropped 4 bases, with 11 bases sitting between them. There are 15 residues in the CDR3. Per the germline V gene, CDR1 is SGHVS and CDR2 is FQNEAQ. The sequence was collected from a woman aged 50 to 60 who had recovered from COVID-19. Sequencing was done on a sample of PBMCs or T cells enriched from blood (not recorded which). The rearrangement uses TRBV7-8 and TRBJ1-4; possibly TRBD1 for D (5 bases). The CDR3 nucleotides read TGTGCCAGCAGCTTACCGGGGGGATTTAATGAAAAACTGTTTTTT. As protein: CASSLPGGFNEKLFF.